This TCR beta chain was captured in a study of blood T cell repertoires in COVID-19. Per the original methods: Reference gene primer amplification yielded estimated nucleated cell counts. Repertoires were generated with immunoSEQ multiplex PCR, while TCRdb's copy carries only in-frame clones and drops some. The V and J calls and clone size come from that table; D and trimming were worked out from the DNA. The top ten clones hold about 37% of a sample with about 74,000 clones, 80% to 90% of them seen once. Sample: peripheral blood. This clonotype originated in a man between 70 and 80 years old with acute or convalescent COVID-19.

CDR3 bases: TGTGCCAGCAGTCGGACAGGACTATATCAGCCCCAGCATTTT. Translation gives CASSRTGLYQPQHF. The chain carries TRBV27 and TRBJ1-5, with 7 bases identical to TRBD1. This CDR3 comprises 14 residues. The V segment lost 5 bases and the J segment 5 bases; nucleotides outside the gene matches: 6. Per germline, CDR1 MNHEY and CDR2 SMNVEV (reference sequence).